These 21 T cell receptor beta chains share one sample of origin, sequenced in a study of shared clonotypes between healthy human individuals. Repertoires were generated with immunoSEQ multiplex PCR, while TCRdb's copy carries only in-frame clones and drops some. The repertoire holds about 680,000 clones, with approximately 79% as singletons. The specimen was memory CD4+ T cells sorted from blood. Documented subset: CD45RA-negative fraction. These receptors came from a woman younger than 45 in good health.

J is TRBJ2-2 and V is TRBV10-2; possible D gene TRBD2, 5 bases. In germline, CDR1 is WSHSY, CDR2 SAAADI. There are 16 residues in the CDR3. Trimming left V 5 bases short and J 4 bases short, with 17 bases between. CDR3 sequence (DNA): TGCGCCAGCAGTCTCACTAGTTCGGTTGGCACCGGGGAGCTGTTTTTT. Translation: CASSLTSSVGTGELFF.

The chain combines TRBV28 with TRBJ1-2; TRBD1 matches at 7 bases. The CDR3 runs 13 residues. Germline V lookup: CDR1 MDHEN, CDR2 SYDVKM. V was clipped by 6 bases and J by 7 bases; unmatched bases: 8. CDR3 sequence: CASRPGTAVGYTF. The CDR3 bases are TGTGCCAGCAGACCCGGGACAGCTGTTGGCTACACCTTC.

This chain uses TRBV5-1 with TRBJ1-1, with 7 bases aligning to TRBD1. The CDR3 is 18 residues long. Germline lookup yields CDR1 SGHRS and CDR2 YFSETQ. Trimming cost V 0 bases and J 1 base; bases outside gene matches: 12. The CDR3 loop reads CASSLGRDSGHRNTEAFF. The CDR3 DNA reads as TGCGCCAGCAGCTTGGGTCGGGACAGCGGGCATAGGAACACTGAAGCTTTCTTT.

The rearrangement joins TRBV2 to TRBJ2-7, with D possibly TRBD1 on 6 matching bases. V lost 8 bases and J lost 5, with 19 bases in between. The CDR3 is 14 residues long. The germline V gene has CDR1 SNHLY and CDR2 FYNNEI. The DNA of the CDR3 is TGTGCCAGCGGACTCCTACAGGGTCCTAACGAGCAGTACTTC. This encodes CASGLLQGPNEQYF. Supplemented by reference TRBV2 and TRBJ2-7, the full variable domain reads EPEVTQTPSHQVTQMGQEVILRCVPISNHLYFYWYRQILGQKVEFLVSFYNNEISEKSEIFDDQFSVERPDGSNFTLKIRSTKLEDSAMYFCASGLLQGPNEQYFGPGTRLTVT.

The chain links TRBV5-6 to TRBJ1-3, with D uncertain. Germline CDR1 is SGHDT and CDR2 is YYEEEE. V lost 2 bases, J lost 4 bases, and 7 bases lay in between. The CDR3 runs 13 residues. The CDR3 DNA follows: TGTGCCAGCAGCTTCGCCGGAGGAAACACCATATATTTT. Protein sequence: CASSFAGGNTIYF.

The chain combines TRBV10-3 with TRBJ2-7, with 10 bases fitting TRBD2. This CDR3 contains 15 residues. Germline values: CDR1 ENHRY, CDR2 SYGVKD. Trimming cost V 6 bases and J 1 base; bases outside gene matches: 6. Written as DNA, the CDR3 is TGTGCCATCAGGAGCCTAGCGGGAGTATCCTACGAGCAGTACTTC. Translation gives CAIRSLAGVSYEQYF.

The chain combines TRBV27 with TRBJ1-2, with 10 bases matching TRBD1. The V and J ends lost 9 bases and 2 bases, in that order; junction bases with no gene match: 6. CDR3 length equals 14 residues. CDR1 is MNHEY and CDR2 is SMNVEV in the germline V gene (reference sequence). CDR3 coding DNA: TGTGCCAGGAACGGGACAGGGGAAAACTATGGCTACACCTTC. It encodes CARNGTGENYGYTF.

This clone was counted a single time. V usage is TRBV5-1 and J usage is TRBJ2-1; TRBD2 matches at 7 bases. V dropped 0 bases and J dropped 10; count of bases not matched to a gene: 10. Looked up from germline, CDR1 is SGHRS and CDR2 is YFSETQ. The CDR3 spans 15 residues. CDR3 loop: CASSLEGLTTGEQFF. The DNA of the CDR3 is TGCGCCAGCAGCTTGGAGGGACTAACGACTGGCGAGCAGTTCTTC.

This clone has a count of ten or more. This sequence joins TRBV18 and TRBJ2-7; unclear D gene. Germline V lookup: CDR1 KGHSH, CDR2 LQKENI. The CDR3 has 15 amino acids. V shed 4 bases and J shed 3 bases, with 16 bases lying between them. CDR3 in DNA: TGTGCCAGCTCACTGGGTTTGGCACAGAACTACGAGCAGTACTTC. Residues: CASSLGLAQNYEQYF.

The chain's CDR3 is CASSRVGQYYGYTF. The DNA of the CDR3 is TGTGCCAGCAGCCGAGTGGGCCAGTATTATGGCTACACCTTC. The V call is TRBV4-2, the J call TRBJ1-2; D unclear. Looked up from germline, CDR1 is LGHNA and CDR2 is YNFKEQ. The CDR3 extends over 14 amino acids. The ends were cut back, 4 bases at V and 5 bases at J, with 14 bases in the middle.

The rearrangement uses TRBV7-9 and TRBJ2-1; TRBD2 matches 10 bases. The CDR3 has 15 amino acids. V was pared by 5 bases and J by 4 bases, with 5 bases of the junction left unmatched. Per the germline V gene, CDR1 is SEHNR and CDR2 is FQNEAQ (reference sequence). CDR3 region: CASSHSGRVYNEQFF. CDR3 sequence (DNA): TGTGCCAGCAGCCACAGCGGGAGGGTTTACAATGAGCAGTTCTTC.

CDR3 protein: CASSWGRGTGVRQYF. DNA for the CDR3: TGTGCCAGCAGCTGGGGGCGTGGGACAGGGGTTCGGCAGTACTTC. The chain employs TRBV5-6 and TRBJ2-7, with 10 bases fitting TRBD1. Germline V gene lookup returns CDR1 SGHDT and CDR2 YYEEEE. V lost 3 bases to trimming and J lost 9 bases; unmatched junction nucleotides: 12. CDR3 length equals 15 residues.

The rearrangement links TRBV28 to TRBJ2-7, with TRBD1 identical over 11 bases. Germline V CDR1 and CDR2: MDHEN, SYDVKM. J gave up 9 bases and V 8 bases, and 12 bases lay outside the gene matches. The CDR3 is 14 amino acids. The CDR3, as DNA: TGTGCCAGCGGCCTTCCCGGGACAGGGGGAAGGCAGTACTTC. This gives the protein CASGLPGTGGRQYF.

The chain carries TRBV6-1 and TRBJ1-2; D gene unclear. The germline gives CDR1 MNHNS, CDR2 SASEGT. V lost 2 bases and J 7 bases, leaving 11 bases between the germline ends. The CDR3 runs to 13 residues. CDR3 sequence: CASSETGRFGYTF. The CDR3 DNA reads TGTGCCAGCAGTGAAACTGGTCGTTTTGGCTACACCTTC.

On this clone: Additional DNA sequences in this sample encode the identical CDR3. The CDR3 protein is CASSYTDNQPQHF. The CDR3 DNA follows: TGTGCCAGCAGTTACACGGATAATCAGCCCCAGCATTTT. V is TRBV6-6 and J is TRBJ1-5; D is undetermined. The germline CDR1 and CDR2 sequences are MNHNY and SVGAGI (reference sequence). The CDR3 runs to 13 residues. V shed 2 bases and J shed 4 bases, with 6 bases lying between them.

V usage is TRBV19 and J usage is TRBJ1-4; unclear D gene. CDR3 length: 13 amino acids. Trimming took 1 base from V and 8 from J, leaving 8 bases between them. In germline, CDR1 is LNHDA, CDR2 SQIVND (reference sequence). CDR3 nucleotide sequence: TGTGCCAGTAGTATAGGGCCGAGAGAAAAACTGTTTTTT. It codes for CASSIGPREKLFF. Full variable domain (rest looked up from reference TRBV19 and TRBJ1-4): DGGITQSPKYLFRKEGQNVTLSCEQNLNHDAMYWYRQDPGQGLRLIYYSQIVNDFQKGDIAEGYSVSREKKESFPLTVTSAQKNPTAFYLCASSIGPREKLFFGSGTQLSVL.

The V call is TRBV28, the J call TRBJ2-7; TRBD1 matches 7 bases. This CDR3 comprises 16 residues. Losses at the gene ends were 7 bases for V and 0 bases for J; bases not matched to a gene: 12. CDR1 and CDR2 (germline): MDHEN, SYDVKM. The CDR3 DNA reads TGTGCCAGCATGGGGGTCGGACAGGAGAGCTCCTACGAGCAGTACTTC. It translates to CASMGVGQESSYEQYF.

Comments on this clone: This specimen includes other DNA sequences encoding the same CDR3. The chain has TRBV19 and TRBJ2-2, with TRBD1 matching 8 bases. The CDR3 loop spans 15 amino acids. Germline trimming cut 11 bases from V and 1 base from J; bases unmatched to any gene: 9. Germline loops: CDR1 LNHDA, CDR2 SQIVND (reference sequence). The CDR3 spells CASRSGTGNTGELFF. DNA of the CDR3: TGTGCCTCGCGATCCGGGACAGGGAACACCGGGGAGCTGTTTTTT.

This chain joins TRBV19 and TRBJ2-4; D tentatively reads TRBD1 or TRBD2 (5 bases each). The length of the CDR3 is 13 residues. The germline V gene has CDR1 LNHDA and CDR2 SQIVND (reference sequence). Trimming cost V 7 bases and J 6 bases, with 13 bases left between them. The CDR3 nucleotides are TGTGCCAGTACCGTCCTCGGGACAAACATTCAGTACTTC. It encodes CASTVLGTNIQYF. Full variable domain (missing parts from reference TRBV19 and TRBJ2-4): DGGITQSPKYLFRKEGQNVTLSCEQNLNHDAMYWYRQDPGQGLRLIYYSQIVNDFQKGDIAEGYSVSREKKESFPLTVTSAQKNPTAFYLCASTVLGTNIQYFGAGTRLSVL.

The table lists this clone with many counts. The rearrangement joins TRBV14 to TRBJ2-7; D is undetermined. V was clipped by 1 base and J by 1 base, with 5 bases between them. Per germline, CDR1 SGHDN and CDR2 FVKESK. The CDR3 extends over 13 amino acids. CDR3 protein: CASSQVQSYEQYF. For the CDR3, the DNA is TGTGCCAGCAGCCAAGTTCAGTCCTACGAGCAGTACTTC.

The V call is TRBV4-1, the J call TRBJ2-7; D perhaps matches TRBD2 (6 bases). The CDR3 consists of 15 residues. Germline V gene lookup returns CDR1 MGHRA and CDR2 YSYEKL. V lost 6 bases, J lost 4 bases, and 19 bases lay in between. The CDR3 loop is CASSYPAEGRYEQYF. Written as DNA, the CDR3 is TGCGCCAGCAGTTACCCGGCGGAGGGTCGATACGAGCAGTACTTC.